This TCR beta chain was captured by sequencing in a study of T cells expressing NK-cell markers. Overall study: It was sorted CD3+CD56+NKG2C+, CD3+CD56+NKG2C- and CD3+CD56-NKG2C+ T cells that supplied the TCR beta repertoires.

TCRdb reprocessed the 5' RACE reads and stores each CDR3 protein as one record, lacking DNA. Recorded for this sample: 440,000 or so distinct CDR3 sequences. Study-level results: Of the CD8+ T cell pool in about 6 donors, roughly 1.0-8% was accounted for by dominant NKG2C+ clonotypes.

CDR1 is SGHVS and CDR2 is FNYEAQ in the germline V gene. CDR3 size: 15 residues. On this clonotype itself: The antigen is unknown.

Sequencing was performed on blood T cells: a sorted CD56 or NKG2C T cell subset, CD4+ or CD8+ T cells, or bulk PBMC T cells (not recorded which). The receptor's source is a woman aged 18 to 75 in good health. The chain carries TRBV7-6 and TRBJ2-1; absent DNA, TCRdb's TRBD2 call cannot be checked. This CDR3 is CASSQASGTRNEQFF.